A selection of T cell receptor beta chains follows, all from one sample in a study of blood T cell repertoires in COVID-19. Libraries were prepared by immunoSEQ multiplex PCR; TCRdb keeps only in-frame clonotypes and omits some of them. This table holds roughly 140,000 clones, about 87% found once. Sequencing was done on a sample of peripheral blood. These receptors all come from a human donor in a cohort sampled during active COVID-19. Both conserved end residues are part of each CDR3. A D gene is named only where the DNA matches it firmly. Only some rows state a clone size, as once, few, many or a class for expanded clones.

J: TRBJ2-5
size: -
D: TRBD2
V: TRBV5-5
CDR3: CASSSPRTSGIQETQYF
DNA: TGTGCCAGCAGCTCTCCCCGGACTAGCGGGATCCAAGAGACCCAGTACTTC

J: TRBJ2-7
size: -
D: -
V: TRBV3-1/TRBV3-2
CDR3: CASSLQGFSYEQYF
DNA: TGTGCCAGCAGCCTACAGGGTTTCTCCTACGAGCAGTACTTC

J: TRBJ1-2
size: once
D: -
V: TRBV6-5
CDR3: CASSYEGTYGYTF
DNA: TGTGCCAGCAGTTACGAGGGGACATATGGCTACACCTTC

J: TRBJ2-7
size: -
D: TRBD2
V: TRBV18
CDR3: CASSPGTSDSYEQYF
DNA: TGTGCCAGCTCACCCGGGACTAGCGACTCCTACGAGCAGTACTTC

J: TRBJ1-2
size: -
D: TRBD1
V: TRBV4-1
CDR3: CASSQTGTDLLGYTF
DNA: TGCGCCAGCAGCCAGACCGGGACAGACCTCTTGGGCTACACCTTC

J: TRBJ1-6
size: few
D: -
V: TRBV19
CDR3: CASSRGSDSPLHF
DNA: TGTGCCAGTAGTAGAGGTAGTGATTCACCCCTCCACTTT

J: TRBJ2-7
size: -
D: -
V: TRBV15
CDR3: CATSRDPLRGSEQYF
DNA: TGTGCCACCAGCAGAGACCCCCTTCGAGGATCCGAGCAGTACTTC

J: TRBJ2-7
size: -
D: TRBD2
V: TRBV3-1/TRBV3-2
CDR3: CASSPLAFSYEQYF
DNA: TGTGCCAGCAGCCCACTAGCGTTCTCGTACGAGCAGTACTTC

J: TRBJ2-1
size: -
D: TRBD2
V: TRBV5-3
CDR3: CARSFPGLAIGDEQFF
DNA: TGTGCCAGAAGCTTTCCCGGACTAGCCATTGGAGATGAGCAGTTCTTC

J: TRBJ2-5
size: -
D: -
V: TRBV11-1
CDR3: CASSLGGSGETQYF
DNA: TGTGCCAGCAGCTTGGGGGGTAGCGGCGAGACCCAGTACTTC

J: TRBJ1-5
size: few
D: -
V: TRBV6-5
CDR3: CASSYFRGQPQHF
DNA: TGTGCCAGCAGTTACTTCCGGGGGCAGCCCCAGCATTTT

J: TRBJ1-3
size: -
D: -
V: TRBV15
CDR3: CATSRGLDSGNTIYF
DNA: TGTGCCACCAGCAGGGGACTGGACTCTGGAAACACCATATATTTT

J: TRBJ1-6
size: -
D: TRBD1
V: TRBV2
CDR3: CASRGQAQGSPLHF
DNA: TGTGCCAGCCGGGGACAGGCACAAGGTTCACCCCTCCACTTT

J: TRBJ1-4
size: -
D: TRBD1
V: TRBV3-1/TRBV3-2
CDR3: CASSDTGTANEKLFF
DNA: TGTGCCAGCAGCGACACCGGGACAGCTAATGAAAAACTGTTTTTT

J: TRBJ2-1
size: -
D: -
V: TRBV7-8
CDR3: CASSLGSSSYNEQFF
DNA: TGTGCCAGCAGCTTAGGGAGTTCCTCGTACAATGAGCAGTTCTTC

J: TRBJ2-3
size: -
D: -
V: TRBV5-4
CDR3: CASSLGGTDTQYF
DNA: TGTGCCAGCAGCTTGGGAGGCACAGATACGCAGTATTTT

J: TRBJ1-5
size: -
D: -
V: TRBV19
CDR3: CASSIGTVSQPQHF
DNA: TGTGCCAGTAGTATAGGAACGGTGAGTCAGCCCCAGCATTTT

J: TRBJ1-5
size: -
D: -
V: TRBV19
CDR3: CASTAAEGPNQPQHF
DNA: TGTGCCAGTACCGCGGCGGAGGGGCCAAATCAGCCCCAGCATTTT